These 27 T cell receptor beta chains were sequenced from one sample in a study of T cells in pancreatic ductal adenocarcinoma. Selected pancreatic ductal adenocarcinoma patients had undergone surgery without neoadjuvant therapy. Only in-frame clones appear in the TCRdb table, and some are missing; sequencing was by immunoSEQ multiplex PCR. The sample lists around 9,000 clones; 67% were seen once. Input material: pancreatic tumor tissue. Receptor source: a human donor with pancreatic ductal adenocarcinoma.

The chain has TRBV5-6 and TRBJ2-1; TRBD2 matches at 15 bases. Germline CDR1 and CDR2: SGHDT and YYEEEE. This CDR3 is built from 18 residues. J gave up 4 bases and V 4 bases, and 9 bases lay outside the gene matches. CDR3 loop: CASSLAGTSGGPYNEQFF. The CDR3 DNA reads TGTGCCAGCAGCCTAGCCGGGACTAGCGGGGGGCCTTACAATGAGCAGTTCTTC.

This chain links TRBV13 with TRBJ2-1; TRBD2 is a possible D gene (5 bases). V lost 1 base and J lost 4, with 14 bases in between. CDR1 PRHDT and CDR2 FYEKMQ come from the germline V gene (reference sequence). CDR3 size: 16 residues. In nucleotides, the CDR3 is TGTGCCAGCAGCTTAGAAGCGGTCCTCCCTTACAATGAGCAGTTCTTC. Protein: CASSLEAVLPYNEQFF.

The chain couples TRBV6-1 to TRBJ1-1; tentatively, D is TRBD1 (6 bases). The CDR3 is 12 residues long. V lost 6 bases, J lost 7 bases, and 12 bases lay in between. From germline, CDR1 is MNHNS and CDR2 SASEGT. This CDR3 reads CASSVGGYEAFF. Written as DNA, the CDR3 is TGTGCCAGCAGCGTAGGGGGTTATGAAGCTTTCTTT.

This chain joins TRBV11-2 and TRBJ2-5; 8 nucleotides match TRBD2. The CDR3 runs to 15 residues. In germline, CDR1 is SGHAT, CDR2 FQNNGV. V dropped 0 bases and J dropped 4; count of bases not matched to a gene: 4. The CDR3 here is CASSLDGTSRETQYF. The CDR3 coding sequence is TGTGCCAGCAGCTTAGACGGGACTAGTAGAGAGACCCAGTACTTC.

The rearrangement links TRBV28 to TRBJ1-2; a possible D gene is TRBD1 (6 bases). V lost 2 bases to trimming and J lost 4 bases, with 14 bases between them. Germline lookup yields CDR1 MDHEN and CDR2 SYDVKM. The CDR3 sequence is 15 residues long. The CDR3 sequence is CASSLIGGRGYGYTF. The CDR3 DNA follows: TGTGCCAGCAGTTTAATCGGGGGCAGGGGCTATGGCTACACCTTC.

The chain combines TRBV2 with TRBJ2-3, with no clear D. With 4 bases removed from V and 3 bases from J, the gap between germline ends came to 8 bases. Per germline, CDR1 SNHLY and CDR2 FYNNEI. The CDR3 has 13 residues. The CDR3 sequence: CASSGGGTDTQYF. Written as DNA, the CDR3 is TGTGCCAGCAGTGGGGGTGGTACAGATACGCAGTATTTT.

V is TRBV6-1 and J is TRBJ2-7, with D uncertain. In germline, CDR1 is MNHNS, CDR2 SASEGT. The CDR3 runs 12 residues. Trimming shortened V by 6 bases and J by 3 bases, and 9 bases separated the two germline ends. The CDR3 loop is CASSHDLYEQYF. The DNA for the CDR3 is TGTGCCAGCAGCCACGATCTCTACGAGCAGTACTTC.

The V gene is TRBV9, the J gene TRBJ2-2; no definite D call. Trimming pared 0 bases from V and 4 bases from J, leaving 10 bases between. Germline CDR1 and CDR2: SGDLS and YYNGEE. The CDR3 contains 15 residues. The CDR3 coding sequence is TGTGCCAGCAGCGTAGGGCATGAGTCCACCGGGGAGCTGTTTTTT. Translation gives CASSVGHESTGELFF.

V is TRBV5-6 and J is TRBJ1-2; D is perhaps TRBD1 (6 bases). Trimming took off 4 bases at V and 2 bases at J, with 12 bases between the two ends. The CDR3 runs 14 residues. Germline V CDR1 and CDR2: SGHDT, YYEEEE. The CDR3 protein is CASSPVGANYGYTF. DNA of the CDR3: TGTGCCAGCAGCCCAGTGGGGGCGAACTATGGCTACACCTTC.

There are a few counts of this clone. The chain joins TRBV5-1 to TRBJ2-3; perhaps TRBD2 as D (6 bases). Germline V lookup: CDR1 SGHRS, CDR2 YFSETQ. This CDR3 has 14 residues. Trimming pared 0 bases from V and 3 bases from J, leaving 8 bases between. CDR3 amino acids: CASSLARETDTQYF. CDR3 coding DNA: TGCGCCAGCAGCTTGGCGCGGGAAACAGATACGCAGTATTTT.

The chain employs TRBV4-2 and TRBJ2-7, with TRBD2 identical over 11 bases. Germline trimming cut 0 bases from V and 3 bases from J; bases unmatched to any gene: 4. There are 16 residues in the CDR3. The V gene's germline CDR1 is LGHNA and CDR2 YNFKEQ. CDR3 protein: CASSQEGGTSGYEQYF. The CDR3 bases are TGTGCCAGCAGCCAAGAGGGGGGGACTAGCGGCTACGAGCAGTACTTC.

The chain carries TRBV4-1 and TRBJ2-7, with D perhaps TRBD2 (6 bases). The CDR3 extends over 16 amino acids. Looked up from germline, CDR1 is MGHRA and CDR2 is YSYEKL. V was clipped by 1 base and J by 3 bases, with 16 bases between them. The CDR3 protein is CASSQGDLPKVYEQYF. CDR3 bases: TGCGCCAGCAGCCAAGGGGACTTACCAAAGGTCTACGAGCAGTACTTC.

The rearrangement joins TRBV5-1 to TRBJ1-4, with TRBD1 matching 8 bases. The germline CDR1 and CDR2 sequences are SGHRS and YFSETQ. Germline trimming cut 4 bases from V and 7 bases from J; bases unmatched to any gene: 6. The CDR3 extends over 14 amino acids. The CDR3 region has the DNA TGCGCCAGCAGCCCTGGGACAGGTGGTGAAAAACTGTTTTTT. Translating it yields CASSPGTGGEKLFF.

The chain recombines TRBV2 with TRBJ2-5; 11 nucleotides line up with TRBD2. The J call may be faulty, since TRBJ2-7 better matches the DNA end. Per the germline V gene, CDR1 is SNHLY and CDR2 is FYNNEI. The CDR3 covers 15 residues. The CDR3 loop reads CASRVSGGDPYEQYF. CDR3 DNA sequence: TGTGCCAGCAGGGTTAGCGGGGGGGATCCCTACGAGCAGTACTTC.

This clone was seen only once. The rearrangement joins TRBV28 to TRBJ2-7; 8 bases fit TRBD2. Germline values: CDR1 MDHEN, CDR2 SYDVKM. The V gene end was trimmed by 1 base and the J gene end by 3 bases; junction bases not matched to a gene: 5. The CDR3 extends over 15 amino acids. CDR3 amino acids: CASSLLGLGVYEQYF. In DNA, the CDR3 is TGTGCCAGCAGTTTATTGGGACTAGGGGTCTACGAGCAGTACTTC.

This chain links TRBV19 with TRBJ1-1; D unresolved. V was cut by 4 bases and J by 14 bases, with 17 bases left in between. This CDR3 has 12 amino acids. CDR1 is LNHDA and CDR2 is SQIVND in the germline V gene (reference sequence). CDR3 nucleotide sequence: TGTGCCAGTAGTACCTCGGACCTTAAACGCTTCTTT. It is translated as CASSTSDLKRFF.

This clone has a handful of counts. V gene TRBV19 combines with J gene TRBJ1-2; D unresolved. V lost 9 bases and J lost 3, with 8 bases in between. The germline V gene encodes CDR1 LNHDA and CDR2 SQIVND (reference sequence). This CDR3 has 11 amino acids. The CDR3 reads CASSGDYGYTF. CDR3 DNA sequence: TGTGCCAGCTCGGGTGACTATGGCTACACCTTC.

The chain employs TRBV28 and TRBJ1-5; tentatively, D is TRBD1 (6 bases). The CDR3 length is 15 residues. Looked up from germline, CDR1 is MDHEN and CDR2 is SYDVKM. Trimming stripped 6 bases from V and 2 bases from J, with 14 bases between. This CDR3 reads CASRARGMGNQPQHF. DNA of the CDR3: TGTGCCAGCAGAGCCAGGGGTATGGGCAATCAGCCCCAGCATTTT.

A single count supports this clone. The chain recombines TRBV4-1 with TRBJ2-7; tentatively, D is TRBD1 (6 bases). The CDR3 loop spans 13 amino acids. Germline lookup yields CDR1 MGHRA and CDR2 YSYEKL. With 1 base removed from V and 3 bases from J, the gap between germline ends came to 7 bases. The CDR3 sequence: CASSQGTVYEQYF. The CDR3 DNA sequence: TGCGCCAGCAGCCAAGGGACAGTCTACGAGCAGTACTTC.

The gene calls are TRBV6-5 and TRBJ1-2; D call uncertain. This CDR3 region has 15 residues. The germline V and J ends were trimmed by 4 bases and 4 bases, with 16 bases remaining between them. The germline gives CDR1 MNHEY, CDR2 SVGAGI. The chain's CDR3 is CASSSGPLTAYGYTF. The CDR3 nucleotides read TGTGCCAGCAGTTCCGGACCACTGACTGCCTATGGCTACACCTTC.

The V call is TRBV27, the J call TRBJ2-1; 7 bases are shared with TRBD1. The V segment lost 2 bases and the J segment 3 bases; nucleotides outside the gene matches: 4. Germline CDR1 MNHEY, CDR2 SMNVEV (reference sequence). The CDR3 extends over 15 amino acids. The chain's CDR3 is CASSLGDSLYNEQFF. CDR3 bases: TGTGCCAGCAGTTTAGGGGACAGCCTCTACAATGAGCAGTTCTTC.

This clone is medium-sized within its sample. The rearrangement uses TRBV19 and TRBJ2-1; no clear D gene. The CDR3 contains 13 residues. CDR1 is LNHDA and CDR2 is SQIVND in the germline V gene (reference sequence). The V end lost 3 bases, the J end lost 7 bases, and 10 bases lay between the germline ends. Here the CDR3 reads CASSITQKNEQFF. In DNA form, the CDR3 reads TGTGCCAGTAGTATCACTCAGAAAAATGAGCAGTTCTTC.

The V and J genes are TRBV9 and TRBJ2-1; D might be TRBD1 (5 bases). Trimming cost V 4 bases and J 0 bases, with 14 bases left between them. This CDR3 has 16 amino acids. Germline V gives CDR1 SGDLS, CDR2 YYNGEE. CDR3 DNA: TGTGCCAGCAGCCCCGAAGGGGCCCTCTCCTACAATGAGCAGTTCTTC. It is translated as CASSPEGALSYNEQFF.

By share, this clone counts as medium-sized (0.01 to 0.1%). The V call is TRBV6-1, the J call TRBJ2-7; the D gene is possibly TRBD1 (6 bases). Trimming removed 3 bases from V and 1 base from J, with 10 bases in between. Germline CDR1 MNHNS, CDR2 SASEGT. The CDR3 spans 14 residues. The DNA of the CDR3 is TGTGCCAGCAGTGATGAGGGGGTATCCTACGAGCAGTACTTC. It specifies CASSDEGVSYEQYF.

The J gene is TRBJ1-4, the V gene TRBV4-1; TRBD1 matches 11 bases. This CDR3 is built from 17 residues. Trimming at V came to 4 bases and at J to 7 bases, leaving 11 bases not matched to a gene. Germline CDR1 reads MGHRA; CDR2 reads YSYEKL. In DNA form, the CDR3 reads TGCGCCAGCAGCCTTCGGACAGGGGGCGCGGGAGGTGAAAAACTGTTTTTT. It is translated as CASSLRTGGAGGEKLFF.

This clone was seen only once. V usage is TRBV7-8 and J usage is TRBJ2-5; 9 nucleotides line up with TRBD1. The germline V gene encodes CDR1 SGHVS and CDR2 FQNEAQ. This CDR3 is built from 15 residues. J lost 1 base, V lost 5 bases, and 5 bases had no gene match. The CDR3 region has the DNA TGTGCCAGCAGCGGGGGACAGGGACTCCAAGAGACCCAGTACTTC. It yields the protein CASSGGQGLQETQYF.

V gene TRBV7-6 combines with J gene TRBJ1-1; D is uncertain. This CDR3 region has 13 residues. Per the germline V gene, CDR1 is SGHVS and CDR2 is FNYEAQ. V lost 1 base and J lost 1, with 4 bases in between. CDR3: CASSLEENTEAFF. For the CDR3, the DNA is TGTGCCAGCAGCTTAGAAGAGAACACTGAAGCTTTCTTT. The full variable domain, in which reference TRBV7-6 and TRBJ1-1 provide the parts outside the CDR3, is GAGVSQSPRYKVTKRGQDVALRCDPISGHVSLYWYRQALGQGPEFLTYFNYEAQQDKSGLPNDRFSAERPEGSISTLTIQRTEQRDSAMYRCASSLEENTEAFFGQGTRLTVV.